The 7 T cell receptor beta chains presented below share a single source sample, sequenced in a study of shared clonotypes between healthy human individuals. The method was immunoSEQ multiplex PCR; TCRdb's version includes in-frame clones alone and lacks a portion of them. Of 2,500,000 or so clones in the sample, under 95% were seen once. Input material: naive CD4+ T cells from PBMCs. Subset denoted: CD45RA+ positively selected. Receptors originate from a man aged 18 to 29 in good health. Some clones in this sample may be carry-over from other donors' samples.

The chain employs TRBV6-6 and TRBJ1-1; no clear D gene. The CDR3 spans 11 residues. The germline CDR1 and CDR2 sequences are MNHNY and SVGAGI (reference sequence). Trimming shortened V by 2 bases and J by 6 bases, and 4 bases separated the two germline ends. DNA for the CDR3: TGTGCCAGCAGTTACCTCGCTGAAGCTTTCTTT. This codes for CASSYLAEAFF.

V and J are TRBV21-1 and TRBJ2-1. TRBV21-1 counts as a pseudogene. The CDR3 extends over 12 amino acids. The CDR3 spells CASSHGQNEQFF. The CDR3 coding sequence is TGTGCCAGCAGCCACGGCCAAAATGAGCAGTTCTTC.

The chain employs TRBV4-2 and TRBJ1-5; D gene unclear. V lost 4 bases to trimming and J lost 0 bases, with 7 bases between them. Germline V gene data show CDR1 as LGHNA and CDR2 as YNFKEQ. This CDR3 is 14 amino acids long. This chain's CDR3 is CASSLDSSNQPQHF. CDR3 bases: TGTGCCAGCAGCCTCGATAGTAGCAATCAGCCCCAGCATTTT.

V gene TRBV2 combines with J gene TRBJ2-1; D possibly corresponds to TRBD1 (5 bases). CDR3 length equals 15 residues. V was cut by 1 base and J by 2 bases, with 9 bases left in between. Germline V gene lookup returns CDR1 SNHLY and CDR2 FYNNEI. The CDR3 here is CASSEGRTTYNEQFF. The CDR3 DNA follows: TGTGCCAGCAGTGAAGGCAGGACAACCTACAATGAGCAGTTCTTC.

The V call is TRBV7-3, the J call TRBJ1-1, with D maybe TRBD1 (6 bases). The CDR3 consists of 14 residues. V was clipped by 3 bases and J by 5 bases, with 13 bases between them. Germline lookup yields CDR1 SGHTA and CDR2 FQGTGA. This chain's CDR3 is CASSLVGGITEAFF. CDR3 DNA: TGTGCCAGCAGCTTGGTAGGGGGGATTACTGAAGCTTTCTTT.

The rearrangement joins TRBV2 to TRBJ2-2; D is possibly TRBD1 (6 bases). The germline V gene has CDR1 SNHLY and CDR2 FYNNEI. This CDR3 region has 15 residues. Trimming pared 1 base from V and 5 bases from J, leaving 11 bases between. CDR3 amino acids: CASSEEPRGTGELFF. For the CDR3, the DNA is TGTGCCAGCAGTGAAGAACCAAGGGGGACCGGGGAGCTGTTTTTT.

This chain uses TRBV7-2 with TRBJ1-5; weak D call: TRBD1 (5 bases). The CDR3 has 14 residues. V shed 4 bases and J shed 5 bases, with 12 bases lying between them. The V gene's germline CDR1 is SGHTA and CDR2 FQGNSA. CDR3 coding DNA: TGTGCCAGCAGCTCCCGGGACCGATATCAGCCCCAGCATTTT. Protein product: CASSSRDRYQPQHF.